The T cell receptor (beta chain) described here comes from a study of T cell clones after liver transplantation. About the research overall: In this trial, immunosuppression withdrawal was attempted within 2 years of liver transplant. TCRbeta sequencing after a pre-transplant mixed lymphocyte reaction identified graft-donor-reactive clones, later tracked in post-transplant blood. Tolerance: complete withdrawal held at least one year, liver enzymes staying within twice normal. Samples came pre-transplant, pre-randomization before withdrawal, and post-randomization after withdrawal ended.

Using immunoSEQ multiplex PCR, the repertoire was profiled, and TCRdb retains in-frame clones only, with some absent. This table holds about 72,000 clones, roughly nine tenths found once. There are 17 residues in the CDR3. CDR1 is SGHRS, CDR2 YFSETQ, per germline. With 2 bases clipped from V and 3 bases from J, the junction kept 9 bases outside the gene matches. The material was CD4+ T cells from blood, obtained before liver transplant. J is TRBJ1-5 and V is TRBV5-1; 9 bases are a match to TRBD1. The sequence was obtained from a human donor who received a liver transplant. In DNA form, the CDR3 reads TGCGCCAGCAGCTTAGGAGGGACAGGGAGATCCAATCAGCCCCAGCATTTT. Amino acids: CASSLGGTGRSNQPQHF.